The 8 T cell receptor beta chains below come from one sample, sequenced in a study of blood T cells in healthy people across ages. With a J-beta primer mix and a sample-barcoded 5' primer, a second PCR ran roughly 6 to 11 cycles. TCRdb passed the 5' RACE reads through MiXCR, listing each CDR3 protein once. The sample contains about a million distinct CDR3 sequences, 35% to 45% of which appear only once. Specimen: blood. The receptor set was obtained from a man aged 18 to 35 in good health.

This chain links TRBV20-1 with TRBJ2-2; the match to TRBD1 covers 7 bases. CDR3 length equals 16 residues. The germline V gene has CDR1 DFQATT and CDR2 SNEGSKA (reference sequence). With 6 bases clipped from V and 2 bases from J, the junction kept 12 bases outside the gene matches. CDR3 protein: CSAQATGQPNTGELFF. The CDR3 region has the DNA TGCAGTGCGCAAGCGACGGGACAGCCTAACACCGGGGAGCTGTTTTTT.

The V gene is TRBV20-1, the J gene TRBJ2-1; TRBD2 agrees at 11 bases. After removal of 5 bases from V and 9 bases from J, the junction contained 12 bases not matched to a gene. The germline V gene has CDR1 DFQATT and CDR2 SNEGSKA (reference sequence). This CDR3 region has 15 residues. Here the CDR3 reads CSAQTLSGGAPEQFF. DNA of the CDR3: TGCAGTGCTCAGACCCTTAGCGGGGGGGCCCCTGAGCAGTTCTTC.

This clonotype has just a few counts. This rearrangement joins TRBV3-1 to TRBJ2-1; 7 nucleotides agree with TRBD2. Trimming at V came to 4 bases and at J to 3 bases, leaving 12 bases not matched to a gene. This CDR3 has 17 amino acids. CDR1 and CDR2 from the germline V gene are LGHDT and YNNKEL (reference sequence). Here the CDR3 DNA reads TGTGCCAGCAGCCCGGGACTAAGAGTGCGGAACTACAATGAGCAGTTCTTC. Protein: CASSPGLRVRNYNEQFF.

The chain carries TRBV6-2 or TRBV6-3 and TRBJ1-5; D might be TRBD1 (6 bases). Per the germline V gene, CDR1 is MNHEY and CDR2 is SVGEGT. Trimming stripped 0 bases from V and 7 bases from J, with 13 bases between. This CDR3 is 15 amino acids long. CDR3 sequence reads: CASSYSGGLGQPQHF. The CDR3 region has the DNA TGTGCCAGCAGTTACTCGGGGGGGCTAGGACAGCCCCAGCATTTT.

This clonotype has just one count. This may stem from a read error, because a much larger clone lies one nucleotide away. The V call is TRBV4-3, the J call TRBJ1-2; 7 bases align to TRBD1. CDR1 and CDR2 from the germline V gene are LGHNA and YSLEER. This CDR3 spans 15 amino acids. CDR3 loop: CASSPTGATNDGYTF. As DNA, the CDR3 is TGCGCCAGCAGCCCAACAGGGGCGACTAACGATGGCTACACCTTC.

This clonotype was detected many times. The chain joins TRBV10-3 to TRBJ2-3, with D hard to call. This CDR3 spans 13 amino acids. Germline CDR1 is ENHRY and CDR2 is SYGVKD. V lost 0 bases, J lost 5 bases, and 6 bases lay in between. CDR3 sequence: CAISESLVDTQYF. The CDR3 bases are TGTGCCATCAGTGAGTCCCTTGTAGATACGCAGTATTTT.

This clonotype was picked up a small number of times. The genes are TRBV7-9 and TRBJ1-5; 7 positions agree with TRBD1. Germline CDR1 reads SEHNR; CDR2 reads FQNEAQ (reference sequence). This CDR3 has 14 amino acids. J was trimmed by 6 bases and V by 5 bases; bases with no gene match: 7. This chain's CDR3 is CASSPGGEGQPQHF. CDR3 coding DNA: TGTGCCAGCAGCCCAGGGGGAGAGGGTCAGCCCCAGCATTTT.

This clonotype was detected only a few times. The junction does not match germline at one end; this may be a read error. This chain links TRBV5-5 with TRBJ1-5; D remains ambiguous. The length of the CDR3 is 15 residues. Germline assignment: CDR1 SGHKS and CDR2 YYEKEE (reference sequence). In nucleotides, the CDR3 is TGTGCCAGCAGCAGAGACGCTATTAGCGATCAGCCCCAGCATTTT. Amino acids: CASSRDAISDQPQHF. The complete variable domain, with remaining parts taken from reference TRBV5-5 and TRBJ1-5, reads DAGVTQSPTHLIKTRGQQVTLRCSPISGHKSVSWYQQVLGQGPQFIFQYYEKEERGRGNFPDRFSARQFPNYSSELNVNALLLGDSALYLCASSRDAISDQPQHFGDGTRLSIL.